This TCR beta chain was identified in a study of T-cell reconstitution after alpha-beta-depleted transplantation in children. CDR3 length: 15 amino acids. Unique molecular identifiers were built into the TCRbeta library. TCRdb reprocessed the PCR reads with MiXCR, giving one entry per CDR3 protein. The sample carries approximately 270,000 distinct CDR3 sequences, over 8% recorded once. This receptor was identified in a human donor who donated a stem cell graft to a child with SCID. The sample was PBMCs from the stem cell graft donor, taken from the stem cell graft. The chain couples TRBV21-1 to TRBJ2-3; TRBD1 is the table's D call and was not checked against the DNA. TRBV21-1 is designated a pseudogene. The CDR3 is CASSIGVRDQDTQYF. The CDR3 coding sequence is TGTGCCAGCAGCATAGGGGTCAGGGATCAAGATACGCAGTATTTT.